The rows below give T cell receptor beta chains drawn from one sample of a study of yellow fever vaccine responses in identical twins. Each CDR3 protein gets one entry after TCRdb re-called the RT-PCR reads with MiXCR. Of over 450 distinct CDR3 sequences in the sample, roughly three fifths were seen once. The sample was T cells from blood (PBMCs), unsorted or a sorted subset (not recorded which), taken before or after yellow fever vaccination (not recorded which). The receptors were gathered from a female donor who received the yellow fever vaccine. Both conserved end residues are part of each CDR3. The D gene is left open where the match is weak. A row's size may be missing; if present it is once, few, many or a size class.

NA,TRBV29-1,TRBD1,TRBJ1-2,CSVGTGQFYGYTF
NA,TRBV10-3,TRBD1,TRBJ1-2,CAISDIYGTDHEYGYTF
few,TRBV4-3,TRBD1,TRBJ1-6,CASSQSRTGLNSPLHF
NA,TRBV4-3,NA,TRBJ2-1,CASSHATYYNEQFF
NA,TRBV4-2,NA,TRBJ1-2,CASSQDGAQWGYTF
NA,TRBV24-1,TRBD2,TRBJ2-1,CATSDSLADYNEQFF
NA,TRBV11-3,NA,TRBJ2-3,CASSLGLADTQYF
NA,TRBV4-3,TRBD1,TRBJ1-1,CASSSTGGPNTEAFF
hyperexpanded,TRBV11-3,TRBD1,TRBJ2-3,CASSLQGATQYF
NA,TRBV4-3,NA,TRBJ1-1,CASSQAWGVVAEAFF
NA,TRBV11-2,TRBD2,TRBJ2-1,CASSLGVAGSEYNEQFF
NA,TRBV30,NA,TRBJ1-1,CAWRAPGPIFFF
NA,TRBV19,TRBD1,TRBJ2-7,CASTTGTAYEQYF
few,TRBV23-1,NA,TRBJ1-5,CASSQRGPPHF
NA,TRBV23-1,NA,TRBJ2-7,CASSQGVKQYF
few,TRBV23-1,NA,TRBJ1-2,CASSPSTPDWQCYGYTF
NA,TRBV30,NA,TRBJ1-1,CASIPLGGGYTEAFF
NA,TRBV11-1,NA,TRBJ2-2,CASTSTGQSKRKTELFF
few,TRBV23-1,NA,TRBJ1-5,CAIYMQGQPQHF
NA,TRBV10-3,NA,TRBJ1-5,CAISESGSPQPQHF
NA,TRBV30,NA,TRBJ2-1,CAWSVVGEGEQFF
once,TRBV7-6,NA,TRBJ1-5,CACVRNQPQHF
NA,TRBV11-2,TRBD1,TRBJ1-2,CASSSRQGVFGPNYGYTF
NA,TRBV6-1,NA,TRBJ1-1,CASSPLLGVNTEAFF
NA,TRBV6-2/TRBV6-3,TRBD2,TRBJ2-7,CAIRTSGRPYEQYF
few,TRBV6-1,NA,TRBJ1-2,CASSPRGNYGYTF
NA,TRBV4-1,NA,TRBJ2-7,CASSPQTLFEQYF
hyperexpanded,TRBV6-5,NA,TRBJ1-1,CASSLTGNTEAFF
NA,TRBV7-6,TRBD2,TRBJ2-2,CASSSRTSGRASNTGELFF
NA,TRBV4-1,NA,TRBJ2-3,CASSQDPRGSTDTQYF
NA,TRBV23-1,NA,TRBJ1-2,CASSQSGGGVSNYGYTF
NA,TRBV4-1,NA,TRBJ1-1,CASSQERHTEAFF
NA,TRBV5-4,NA,TRBJ2-5,CASSFPQETQYF
NA,TRBV5-5,NA,TRBJ2-3,CASQGWSTDTQYF
NA,TRBV7-9,TRBD2,TRBJ2-1,CASSLHRGAGLNNEQFF